This record looks at one TCR beta chain sequence and its context. Its antigen is as yet unknown. The data originate from a study of shared clonotypes between healthy human individuals. Libraries were prepared by immunoSEQ multiplex PCR; TCRdb keeps only in-frame clonotypes and omits some of them. Of 450,000 to 600,000 clones detected, 79% appear once; the ten largest clones hold 10% to 15%. Trimming cost V 7 bases and J 7 bases; bases outside gene matches: 10. Looked up from germline, CDR1 is MDHEN and CDR2 is SYDVKM. The CDR3 spans 14 residues. General study points: Blood alone was sampled, and tissue repertoires likely differ. Few donors limited the genetic and exposure-history diversity represented. Clonotype sharing among donors, it was expected, would be affected by sequencing depth.

The rearrangement links TRBV28 to TRBJ2-1; TRBD2 matches 7 bases. The origin of this receptor is a woman aged 40 to 50 in good health. Some clones in this sample may be carry-over from other donors' samples. The specimen sequenced was PBMCs. The DNA of the CDR3 is TGTGCCAGCAAAAGAGGACTAGTATCGAATGAGCAGTTCTTC. Protein product: CASKRGLVSNEQFF.